The entry below describes one TCR beta chain. The sample is drawn from a study of blood T cell repertoires in COVID-19. Study details: Sample material is recorded as cDNA or gDNA derived from T cells, B-cell-depleted T cells, or PBMCs.

Using immunoSEQ multiplex PCR, the repertoire was profiled, and TCRdb retains in-frame clones only, with some absent. The repertoire holds 100,000 to 150,000 clones, around 90% seen once, with more than 1.5% in the top ten. Germline lookup yields CDR1 SEHNR and CDR2 FQNEAQ (reference sequence). This CDR3 spans 15 amino acids. Between the trimmed V and J ends, which lost 1 base and 0 bases, there was a span of 10 bases. This receptor was identified in a human donor in a cohort sampled during active COVID-19. This rearrangement joins TRBV7-9 to TRBJ2-7; D is unclear. The sample was peripheral blood. In nucleotides, the CDR3 is TGTGCCAGCAGCTTAGAAACCCTAAGCTCCTACGAGCAGTACTTC. Its translation is CASSLETLSSYEQYF.